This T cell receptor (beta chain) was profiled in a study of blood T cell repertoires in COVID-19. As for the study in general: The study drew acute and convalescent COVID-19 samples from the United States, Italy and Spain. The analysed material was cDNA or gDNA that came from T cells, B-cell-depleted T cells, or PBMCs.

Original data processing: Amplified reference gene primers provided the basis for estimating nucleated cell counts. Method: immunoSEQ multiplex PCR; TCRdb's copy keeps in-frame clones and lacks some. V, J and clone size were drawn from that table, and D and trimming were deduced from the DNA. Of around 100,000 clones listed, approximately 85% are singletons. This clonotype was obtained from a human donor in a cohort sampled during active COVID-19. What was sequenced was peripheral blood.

CDR3 protein: CSAGPGNEQFF. For the CDR3, the DNA is TGCAGCGCTGGTCCGGGGAACGAGCAGTTCTTC. The rearrangement links TRBV29-1 to TRBJ2-1; D may be TRBD2 (5 bases). Trimming cost V 7 bases and J 10 bases, with 14 bases left between them. CDR3 length equals 11 residues. Germline loops: CDR1 SQVTM, CDR2 ANQGSEA.